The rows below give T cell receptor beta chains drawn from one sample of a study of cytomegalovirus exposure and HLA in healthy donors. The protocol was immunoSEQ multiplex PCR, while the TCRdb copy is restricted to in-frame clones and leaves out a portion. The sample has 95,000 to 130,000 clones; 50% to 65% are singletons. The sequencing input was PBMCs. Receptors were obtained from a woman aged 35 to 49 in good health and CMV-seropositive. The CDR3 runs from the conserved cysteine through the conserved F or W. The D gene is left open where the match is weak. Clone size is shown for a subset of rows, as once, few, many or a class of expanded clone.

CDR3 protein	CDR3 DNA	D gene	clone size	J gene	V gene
CASAGTGSEKLFF	TGTGCCAGCGCCGGGACAGGTAGCGAAAAACTGTTTTTT	TRBD1	once	TRBJ1-4	TRBV19
CASSLVAGTRINEKLFF	TGTGCCAGCAGCCTCGTGGCAGGGACAAGGATTAATGAAAAACTGTTTTTT	.	.	TRBJ1-4	TRBV11-2
CASSLRSGQSAEQYF	TGTGCCAGCAGCTTACGATCCGGACAGTCCGCCGAGCAGTACTTC	.	.	TRBJ2-7	TRBV7-2
CASSDGANTDTQYF	TGTGCCAGCAGTGATGGAGCGAACACAGATACGCAGTATTTT	.	.	TRBJ2-3	TRBV2
CASSPGLAGGETQYF	TGTGCCAGCAGCCCAGGACTAGCGGGAGGAGAGACCCAGTACTTC	TRBD2	.	TRBJ2-5	TRBV7-9
CASNDGREMGNEQFF	TGTGCCAGCAACGATGGGCGGGAGATGGGTAATGAGCAGTTCTTC	TRBD2	few	TRBJ2-1	TRBV7-6
CASSSIAGGYEQYF	TGTGCCAGCAGCTCGATAGCGGGAGGCTACGAGCAGTACTTC	TRBD2	.	TRBJ2-7	TRBV11-2
CASRRTLNTGELFF	TGTGCCAGCAGGAGGACACTAAACACCGGGGAGCTGTTTTTT	.	.	TRBJ2-2	TRBV7-3
CASSRDSMGRGTDTQYF	TGTGCCAGCAGCCGCGATTCCATGGGCCGTGGCACAGATACGCAGTATTTT	.	.	TRBJ2-3	TRBV7-8
CASSDRGGAGGDTQYF	TGTGCCAGCAGTGACCGGGGAGGAGCAGGTGGAGATACGCAGTATTTT	.	once	TRBJ2-3	TRBV6-4
CASRPTGTSAYNEQFF	TGTGCCAGCAGACCTACCGGGACTAGCGCTTACAATGAGCAGTTCTTC	TRBD2	.	TRBJ2-1	TRBV11-2
CASTLGGNQPQHF	TGTGCCAGCACCCTAGGTGGCAATCAGCCCCAGCATTTT	.	.	TRBJ1-5	TRBV6-5
CASSYSKVQGDYGYTF	TGTGCCAGCAGTTACTCGAAGGTGCAGGGTGACTATGGCTACACCTTC	.	.	TRBJ1-2	TRBV6-5
CASSPLAGGGVSFF	TGTGCCAGCAGCCCACTCGCAGGGGGTGGCGTGTCTTTCTTT	TRBD1	.	TRBJ1-1	TRBV7-8
CASSFIPGGSGQEAYEQYF	TGTGCCAGCAGTTTTATACCTGGGGGCTCGGGACAGGAAGCCTACGAGCAGTACTTC	TRBD1	.	TRBJ2-7	TRBV28
CASSMTSGHQETQYF	TGTGCCAGTAGTATGACTAGCGGGCACCAAGAGACCCAGTACTTC	TRBD2	.	TRBJ2-5	TRBV19
CASSLGGEQFF	TGTGCCAGCAGCCTAGGAGGGGAGCAGTTCTTC	.	.	TRBJ2-1	TRBV7-3
CASSLIRGLAGADTQYF	TGTGCCAGCAGCTTAATCCGGGGGCTAGCGGGAGCAGATACGCAGTATTTT	TRBD2	few	TRBJ2-3	TRBV5-6
CASSPGDVVTQYF	TGTGCCAGCAGCCCAGGGGACGTAGTGACCCAGTACTTC	.	.	TRBJ2-5	TRBV5-6
CASSLSGGGVKDTQYF	TGTGCCAGCAGCTTAAGTGGTGGAGGGGTGAAAGATACGCAGTATTTT	.	.	TRBJ2-3	TRBV7-9
CASSSGTGSGGYGYTF	TGCGCCAGCAGCTCGGGTACGGGATCCGGGGGCTATGGCTACACCTTC	.	few	TRBJ1-2	TRBV5-1
CASSLVAGVYSSGNTIYF	TGTGCCAGCAGCTTAGTGGCAGGCGTTTATTCCTCTGGAAACACCATATATTTT	.	.	TRBJ1-3	TRBV7-9
CASSLRDSAFYEQYF	TGTGCCAGCAGTTTACGGGACTCCGCATTCTACGAGCAGTACTTC	.	.	TRBJ2-7	TRBV27
CASSQDTGSGANVLTF	TGCGCCAGCAGCCAAGATACAGGTTCTGGGGCCAACGTCCTGACTTTC	.	.	TRBJ2-6	TRBV4-3
CASSLEQGSYEQYF	TGTGCCAGCAGCTTAGAGCAGGGGAGCTACGAGCAGTACTTC	.	few	TRBJ2-7	TRBV7-2
CASSLSGRGYEQYF	TGTGCCAGCAGCCTTAGCGGGAGAGGTTACGAGCAGTACTTC	TRBD2	few	TRBJ2-7	TRBV6-5
CASSATVDWYGYTF	TGTGCCAGTAGTGCGACAGTGGATTGGTATGGCTACACCTTC	.	few	TRBJ1-2	TRBV19
CAISEAIAGETQYF	TGTGCCATCAGTGAAGCGATTGCGGGGGAGACCCAGTACTTC	.	.	TRBJ2-5	TRBV10-3
CASSSYIAGTETQYF	TGTGCCAGCAGCTCGTATATAGCGGGAACGGAGACCCAGTACTTC	TRBD2	.	TRBJ2-5	TRBV5-6
CASSLAPSGAGDTQYF	TGTGCCAGCAGCTTAGCACCTAGCGGGGCGGGGGATACGCAGTATTTT	TRBD2	.	TRBJ2-3	TRBV7-9
CASSYSRQAQETQYF	TGTGCCAGCAGTTACTCGAGACAGGCCCAAGAGACCCAGTACTTC	.	few	TRBJ2-5	TRBV6-6
CASSLAQGNTIYF	TGTGCCAGCAGCTTAGCACAGGGAAACACCATATATTTT	.	.	TRBJ1-3	TRBV7-9
CASSLDLAENTGELFF	TGTGCCAGCAGCTTAGACCTAGCGGAGAACACCGGGGAGCTGTTTTTT	TRBD2	.	TRBJ2-2	TRBV7-2
CASSNRGEQYF	TGTGCCAGCAGCAATCGGGGGGAGCAGTACTTC	.	.	TRBJ2-7	TRBV28
CASMHRWTSGRFSDTQYF	TGTGCCAGCATGCATCGTTGGACTAGCGGGAGATTCTCAGATACGCAGTATTTT	TRBD2	few	TRBJ2-3	TRBV5-4
CSVTGENTEAFF	TGCAGCGTTACCGGAGAGAACACTGAAGCTTTCTTT	.	.	TRBJ1-1	TRBV29-1
CSVPGTASYEQYF	TGCAGCGTTCCCGGGACAGCCTCCTACGAGCAGTACTTC	TRBD1	.	TRBJ2-7	TRBV29-1
CASSRGGGRNTEAFF	TGTGCCAGCTCCCGCGGAGGGGGCAGGAACACTGAAGCTTTCTTT	TRBD1	.	TRBJ1-1	TRBV18
CASSDSSGIYNEQFF	TGTGCCAGCAGCGACTCTAGCGGGATCTACAATGAGCAGTTCTTC	TRBD2	.	TRBJ2-1	TRBV9